The sequence of this TCR beta chain was determined in a study of a mutant IDH1 vaccine in newly diagnosed glioma. Here immunoSEQ multiplex PCR was the method, and the copy in TCRdb shows in-frame clones only, minus some. The sample contains 25,000 to 30,000 clones, 89% of which appear only once. The time point denotes: week 5, during vaccination. Each vaccine dose was 300 ug of mutant IDH1 20-mer peptide, with topical imiquimod. As for this clone: Its antigen is unidentified.

The germline V gene encodes CDR1 SNHLY and CDR2 FYNNEI. The CDR3 is made up of 10 amino acids. The V end lost 8 bases, the J end lost 10 bases, and 9 bases lay between the germline ends. The source was PBMCs, collected from a glioma patient whose treatment included an IDH1 peptide vaccine. The TCR sequence derives from a man aged 18-30 years with glioma. The genes are TRBV2 and TRBJ2-1; no reliable D call. The CDR3 DNA reads as TGTGCCAGCGGTAAGAGGGAGCAGTTCTTC. Translating it yields CASGKREQFF. The full variable domain, in which reference TRBV2 and TRBJ2-1 provide the parts outside the CDR3, is EPEVTQTPSHQVTQMGQEVILRCVPISNHLYFYWYRQILGQKVEFLVSFYNNEISEKSEIFDDQFSVERPDGSNFTLKIRSTKLEDSAMYFCASGKREQFFGPGTRLTVL.